This paragraph covers one TCR beta chain sequence. The V gene's germline CDR1 is SSHAT and CDR2 FNYEAQ (reference sequence). Trimming took off 5 bases at V and 1 base at J, with 13 bases between the two ends. The CDR3 length is 15 residues. The record originates from a study of blood T cell repertoires in COVID-19. Overall study: Whether acute or convalescent, the COVID-19 samples came from the United States, Italy and Spain. PBMCs, B-cell-depleted T cells, or T cells provided the cDNA or gDNA that made up the material.

Assay used: immunoSEQ multiplex PCR; TCRdb lists only in-frame clones, some missing. The repertoire includes 76,000 or so clones, over 70% of them detected once, and roughly 11% sits in the top ten. The chain recombines TRBV7-7 with TRBJ2-3, with D possibly matching TRBD1 (6 bases). The sequence came from a man aged 50-60 years with acute or convalescent COVID-19. The sequenced sample consisted of peripheral blood. CDR3 bases: TGTGCCAGCAGCGAACAGGGCAAGGGCACAGATACGCAGTATTTT. Translated, it gives CASSEQGKGTDTQYF.